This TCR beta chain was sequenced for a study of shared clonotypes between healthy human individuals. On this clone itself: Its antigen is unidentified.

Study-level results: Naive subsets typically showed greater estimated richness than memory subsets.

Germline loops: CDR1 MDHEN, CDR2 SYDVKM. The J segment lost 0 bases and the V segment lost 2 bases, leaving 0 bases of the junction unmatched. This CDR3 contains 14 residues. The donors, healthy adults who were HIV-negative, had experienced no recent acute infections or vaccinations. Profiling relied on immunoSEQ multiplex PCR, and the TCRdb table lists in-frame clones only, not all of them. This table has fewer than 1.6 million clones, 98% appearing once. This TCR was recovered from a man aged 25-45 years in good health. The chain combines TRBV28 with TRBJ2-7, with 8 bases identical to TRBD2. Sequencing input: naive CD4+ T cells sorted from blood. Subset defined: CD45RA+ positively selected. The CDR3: CASSLGTSSYEQYF. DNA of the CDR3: TGTGCCAGCAGTTTAGGGACTAGCTCCTACGAGCAGTACTTC.